This TCR beta chain was sequenced during a study of regulatory T cells in long-lasting Graves disease. Points from the study as a whole: The work looked only at peripheral blood and did not look at thyroid tissue.

Ten or more counts support this clonotype. The antigen is not known. Documented time point: persistent/refractory GD, antithyroid drugs over 5 years with positive TRAb. Extracted PBMC RNA gave rise to the TCR library. Trimming removed 6 bases from V and 3 bases from J, with 8 bases in between. CDR3 length: 12 amino acids. The TCR beta library used iRepertoire HTBI primers with Arm-PCR amplification of CDR3. Methods used by the authors: Detected in the samples were around 62 TRBV and 14 to 15 TRBJ segments. A single record per CDR3 protein comes from TCRdb applying MiXCR to the multiplex PCR reads. V and J calls and clone size were set by TCRdb, not the authors. The sample carries 350,000 to 500,000 distinct CDR3 sequences, 21% recorded once.

The chain uses TRBV12-3 or TRBV12-4 and TRBJ1-2; D gene uncertain. The sequenced sample was peripheral blood mononuclear cells (PBMCs), obtained when the disease was refractory, from a patient treated with antithyroid drugs. The clonotype was recovered from a female donor with Graves disease. CDR3 DNA sequence: TGTGCCAGCAGGTCCAGGCACTATGGCTACACCTTC. Its protein is CASRSRHYGYTF.